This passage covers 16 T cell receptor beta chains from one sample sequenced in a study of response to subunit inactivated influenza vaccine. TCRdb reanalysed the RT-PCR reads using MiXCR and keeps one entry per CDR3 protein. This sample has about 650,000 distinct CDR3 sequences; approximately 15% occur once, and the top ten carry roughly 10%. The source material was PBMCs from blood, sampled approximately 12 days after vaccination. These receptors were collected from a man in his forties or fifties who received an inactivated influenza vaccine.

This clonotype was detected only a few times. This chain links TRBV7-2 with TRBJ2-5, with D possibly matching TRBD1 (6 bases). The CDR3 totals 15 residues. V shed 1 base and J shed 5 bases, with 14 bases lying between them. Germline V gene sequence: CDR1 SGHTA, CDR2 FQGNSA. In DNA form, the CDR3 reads TGTGCCAGCAGCTTAGTTTTCAGGGGCGGGGAGACCCAGTACTTC. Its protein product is CASSLVFRGGETQYF.

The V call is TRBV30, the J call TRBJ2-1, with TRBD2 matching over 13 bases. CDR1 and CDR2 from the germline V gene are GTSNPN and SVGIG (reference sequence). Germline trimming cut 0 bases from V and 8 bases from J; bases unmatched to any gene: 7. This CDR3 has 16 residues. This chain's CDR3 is CAWSVGLAGATDEQFF. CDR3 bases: TGTGCCTGGAGTGTCGGACTAGCGGGAGCGACGGATGAGCAGTTCTTC.

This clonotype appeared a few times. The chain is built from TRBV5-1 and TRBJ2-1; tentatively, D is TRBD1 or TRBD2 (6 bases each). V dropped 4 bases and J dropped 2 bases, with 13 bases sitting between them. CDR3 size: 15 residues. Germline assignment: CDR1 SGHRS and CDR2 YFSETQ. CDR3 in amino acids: CASSRGGGTYNEQFF. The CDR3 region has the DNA TGCGCCAGCAGCCGAGGGGGAGGCACCTACAATGAGCAGTTCTTC.

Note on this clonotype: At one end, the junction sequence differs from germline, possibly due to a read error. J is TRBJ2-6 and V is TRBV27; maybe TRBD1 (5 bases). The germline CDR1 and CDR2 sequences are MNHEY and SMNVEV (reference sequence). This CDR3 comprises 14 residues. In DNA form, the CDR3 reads TGTGCCAGCAATTTAGACAGCTTTGCCAACGTCCTGACTTTC. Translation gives CASNLDSFANVLTF.

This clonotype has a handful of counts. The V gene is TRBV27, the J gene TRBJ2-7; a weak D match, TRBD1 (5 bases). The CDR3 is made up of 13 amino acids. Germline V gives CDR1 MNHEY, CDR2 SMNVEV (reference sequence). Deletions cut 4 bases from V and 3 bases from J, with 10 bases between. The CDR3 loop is CASSYRQNYEQYF. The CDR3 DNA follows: TGTGCCAGCAGTTACCGACAGAACTACGAGCAGTACTTC.

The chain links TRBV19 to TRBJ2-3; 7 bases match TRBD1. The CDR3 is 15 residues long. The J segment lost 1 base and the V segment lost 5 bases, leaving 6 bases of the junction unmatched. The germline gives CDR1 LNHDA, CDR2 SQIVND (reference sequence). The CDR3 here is CASSSGTARTDTQYF. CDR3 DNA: TGTGCCAGTAGTTCCGGGACAGCACGCACAGATACGCAGTATTTT.

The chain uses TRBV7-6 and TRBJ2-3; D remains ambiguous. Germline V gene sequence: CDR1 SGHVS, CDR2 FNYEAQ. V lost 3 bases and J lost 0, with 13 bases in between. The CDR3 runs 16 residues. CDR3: CASSFQPGPSTDTQYF. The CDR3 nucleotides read TGTGCCAGCAGCTTTCAGCCGGGCCCAAGCACAGATACGCAGTATTTT.

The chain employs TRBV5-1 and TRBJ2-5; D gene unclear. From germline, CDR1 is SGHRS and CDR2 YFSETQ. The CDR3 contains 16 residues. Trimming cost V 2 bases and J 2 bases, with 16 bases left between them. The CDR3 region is CASSFSPNRRQETQYF. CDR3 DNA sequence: TGCGCCAGCAGCTTTTCGCCGAACCGTAGGCAAGAGACCCAGTACTTC.

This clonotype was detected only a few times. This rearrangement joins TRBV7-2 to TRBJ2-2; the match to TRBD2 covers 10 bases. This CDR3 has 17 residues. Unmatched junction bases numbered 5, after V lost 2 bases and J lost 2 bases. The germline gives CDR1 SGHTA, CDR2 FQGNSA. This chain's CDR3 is CASSLRPSGGNTGELFF. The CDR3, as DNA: TGTGCCAGCAGCTTAAGGCCTAGCGGGGGAAACACCGGGGAGCTGTTTTTT. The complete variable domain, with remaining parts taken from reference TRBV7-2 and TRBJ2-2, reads GAGVSQSPSNKVTEKGKDVELRCDPISGHTALYWYRQSLGQGLEFLIYFQGNSAPDKSGLPSDRFSAERTGGSVSTLTIQRTQQEDSAVYLCASSLRPSGGNTGELFFGEGSRLTVL.

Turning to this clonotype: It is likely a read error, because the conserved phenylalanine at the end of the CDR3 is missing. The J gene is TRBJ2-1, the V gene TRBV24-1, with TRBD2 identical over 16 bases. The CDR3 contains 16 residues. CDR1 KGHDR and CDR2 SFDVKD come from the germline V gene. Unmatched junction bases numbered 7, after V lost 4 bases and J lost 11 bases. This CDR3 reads CATSEPGTSGGVKQFL. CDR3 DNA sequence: TGTGCCACCAGTGAGCCCGGGACTAGCGGGGGGGTTAAGCAGTTCTTA.

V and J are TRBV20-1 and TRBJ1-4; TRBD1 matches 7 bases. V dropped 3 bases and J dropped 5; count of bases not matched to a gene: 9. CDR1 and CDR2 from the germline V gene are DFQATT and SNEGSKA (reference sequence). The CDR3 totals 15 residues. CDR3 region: CSARPSGGRNEKLFF. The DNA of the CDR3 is TGCAGTGCTAGGCCCTCAGGGGGACGAAATGAAAAACTGTTTTTT.

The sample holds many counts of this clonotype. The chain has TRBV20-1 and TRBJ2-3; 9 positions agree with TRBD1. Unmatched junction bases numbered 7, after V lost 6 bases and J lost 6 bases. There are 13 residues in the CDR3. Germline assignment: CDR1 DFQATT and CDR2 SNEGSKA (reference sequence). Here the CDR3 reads CSARGQGRDTQYF. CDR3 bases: TGCAGTGCGAGGGGACAGGGTCGGGATACGCAGTATTTT.

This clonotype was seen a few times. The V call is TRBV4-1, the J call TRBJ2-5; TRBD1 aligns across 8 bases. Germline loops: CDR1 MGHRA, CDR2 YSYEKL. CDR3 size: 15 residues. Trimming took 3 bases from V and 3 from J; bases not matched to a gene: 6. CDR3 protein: CASSHIQTGEETQYF. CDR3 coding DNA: TGCGCCAGCAGCCACATCCAGACAGGGGAAGAGACCCAGTACTTC.

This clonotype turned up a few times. CDR3 sequence reads: CSAIRLAGVYNEQFF. CDR3 sequence (DNA): TGCAGTGCTATCCGCCTAGCGGGAGTGTACAATGAGCAGTTCTTC. The gene calls are TRBV20-1 and TRBJ2-1; 10 nucleotides match TRBD2. Germline trimming cut 4 bases from V and 4 bases from J; bases unmatched to any gene: 7. Germline V CDR1 and CDR2: DFQATT, SNEGSKA (reference sequence). CDR3 length: 15 residues.

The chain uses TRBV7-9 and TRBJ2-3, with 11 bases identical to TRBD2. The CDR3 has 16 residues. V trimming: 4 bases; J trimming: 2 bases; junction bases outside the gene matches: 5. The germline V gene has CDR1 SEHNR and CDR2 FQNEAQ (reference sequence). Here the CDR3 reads CASSSSGGSLTDTQYF. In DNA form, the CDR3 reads TGTGCCAGCAGCTCTAGCGGGGGGTCTCTCACAGATACGCAGTATTTT.

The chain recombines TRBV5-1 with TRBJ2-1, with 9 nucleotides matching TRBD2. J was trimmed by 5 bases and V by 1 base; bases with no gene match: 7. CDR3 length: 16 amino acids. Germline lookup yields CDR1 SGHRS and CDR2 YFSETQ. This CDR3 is CASSLLSLAGNNEQFF. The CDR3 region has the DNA TGCGCCAGCAGCTTGTTGAGTCTAGCGGGGAACAATGAGCAGTTCTTC.